This T cell receptor beta chain came from a study of technical replicates of blood from several donors. TCRdb's copy holds only in-frame clones and misses some; the assay was immunoSEQ multiplex PCR. The table shows around 71,000 clones, with roughly 89% occurring only once. Material for sequencing was T cells isolated from PBMCs. The receptor was isolated from a human donor in good health.

The CDR3 nucleotides read TGTGCCAGCAGTTCCCGAGGATTGAACACCGGGGAGCTGTTTTTT. Translation gives CASSSRGLNTGELFF. The chain couples TRBV6-1 to TRBJ2-2; no reliable D call. The CDR3 sequence is 15 residues long. V lost 5 bases to trimming and J lost 1 base, with 11 bases between them. The germline CDR1 and CDR2 sequences are MNHNS and SASEGT.